The clone carrying this T cell receptor beta chain occurred a few times. What it recognizes is unknown. Trimming removed 1 base from V and 3 bases from J, with 1 base in between. Germline assignment: CDR1 GTSNPN and CDR2 SVGIG (reference sequence). There are 11 residues in the CDR3. The sample originates from a study of CD4 T cells in relation to SARS-CoV-2 and coronaviruses. Before the COVID-19 pandemic, during about 2011-2018, CD4+ T cells were taken from unexposed donors. The cells were cultured for under twelve days before CD4+ T cells were isolated. The study, taken as a whole, reports: SARS-CoV-2-driven expansion was significantly weaker in crossreactive than monoreactive clones.

TCRdb's copy holds only in-frame clones and misses some; the assay was immunoSEQ multiplex PCR. The sample holds 20,000 to 25,000 clones; roughly 72% are singletons and the top ten take about 16%. The receptor was isolated from a human donor in good health. The specimen was CD4+ T cells from PBMCs, cultured in vitro. The chain combines TRBV30 with TRBJ2-1; no firm D call. The CDR3 is CAWSGYNEQFF. CDR3 nucleotides: TGTGCCTGGAGTGGCTACAATGAGCAGTTCTTC.